A selection of T cell receptor beta chains follows, all from one sample in a study of T cells in Graves' hyperthyroidism and ophthalmopathy. Using its own MiXCR run on the multiplex PCR reads, TCRdb lists one record per CDR3 protein. Among fewer than 900,000 distinct CDR3 sequences listed, around 20% were seen once. Sequencing was done on a sample of blood. These receptors came from a woman in her forties or fifties with Graves' hyperthyroidism that later progressed to Graves' ophthalmopathy. The CDR3 runs from the conserved cysteine through the conserved F or W. A D gene is named only where the DNA matches it firmly. Some rows have no size entry. The others give once, few or many, or a class for an expanded clone.

v_gene	d_gene	j_gene	abundance	CDR3aa	CDR3nt
TRBV15	NA	TRBJ1-2	NA	CATRSAGSSYGYTF	TGTGCCACCAGGTCTGCAGGGTCCTCCTATGGCTACACCTTC
TRBV7-9	NA	TRBJ1-1	NA	CASSSRDLWDTEAFF	TGTGCCAGCAGCTCCCGGGACTTGTGGGACACTGAAGCTTTCTTT
TRBV4-1	TRBD2	TRBJ2-1	few	CASSQDLLAGGEQFF	TGCGCCAGCAGCCAAGATCTGCTAGCGGGGGGGGAGCAGTTCTTC
TRBV6-2/TRBV6-3	NA	TRBJ2-4	NA	CASSYDIRAKNIQYF	TGTGCCAGCAGTTACGATATACGGGCCAAAAACATTCAGTACTTC
TRBV6-9	TRBD2	TRBJ2-3	few	CASSYTRPSGGQPHYTDTQYF	TGTGCCAGCAGTTATACCCGGCCTAGCGGGGGGCAACCTCATTACACAGATACGCAGTATTTT
TRBV19	TRBD1	TRBJ1-2	NA	CASSSRGQGAPTSLYGYAF	TGTGCCAGTTCCAGCAGGGGACAGGGTGCCCCAACGTCGCTCTATGGCTACGCCTTC
TRBV9	NA	TRBJ1-5	NA	CASSPQGGNNQPQHF	TGTGCCAGCAGCCCCCAAGGGGGAAACAATCAGCCCCAGCATTTT
TRBV5-1	TRBD1	TRBJ2-1	many	CASALRDSTYNEQFF	TGCGCCAGCGCCCTCCGGGACAGCACTTACAATGAGCAGTTCTTC
TRBV12-3/TRBV12-4	NA	TRBJ2-1	NA	CASSMRPGQGNEQFF	TGTGCCAGCAGTATGAGGCCCGGTCAGGGGAATGAGCAGTTCTTC
TRBV6-1	TRBD2	TRBJ2-1	few	CASRDELRGGGNEQFF	TGTGCCAGCAGAGACGAACTGCGGGGGGGTGGCAATGAGCAGTTCTTC
TRBV20-1	TRBD2	TRBJ2-1	few	CSAIGRGGSYNEQFF	TGCAGTGCGATAGGGCGGGGGGGCTCCTACAATGAGCAGTTCTTC
TRBV6-1	NA	TRBJ1-6	few	CASSEQLFSGAVSDRNSPLHF	TGTGCCAGCAGTGAGCAGCTTTTTTCAGGAGCGGTCTCGGACCGCAATTCACCCCTCCACTTT
TRBV18	NA	TRBJ2-5	many	CASSPYHQETQYF	TGTGCCAGCTCACCCTACCACCAAGAGACCCAGTACTTC
TRBV2	NA	TRBJ2-3	many	CASSSGTATDTQYF	TGTGCCAGCAGTTCCGGGACCGCCACAGATACGCAGTATTTT
TRBV10-3	TRBD2	TRBJ2-1	few	CAISESVFGSGGANEQFF	TGTGCCATCAGTGAGTCAGTCTTTGGTAGCGGGGGGGCCAATGAGCAGTTCTTC
TRBV19	TRBD1	TRBJ1-5	NA	CASSGQVANQPQHF	TGTGCCAGTAGTGGACAGGTAGCCAATCAGCCCCAGCATTTT
TRBV2	NA	TRBJ1-2	many	CASSEQGTYGYTF	TGTGCCAGCAGTGAACAGGGTACCTATGGCTACACCTTC
TRBV11-2	NA	TRBJ1-5	many	CASSLIGNQPQHF	TGTGCCAGCAGCTTAATTGGAAATCAGCCCCAGCATTTT
TRBV5-1	NA	TRBJ2-3	few	CASSGGYSPTDTQYF	TGCGCCAGCAGCGGGGGCTACTCTCCCACAGATACGCAGTATTTT
TRBV7-8	NA	TRBJ1-3	few	CASTPFLQAGNTIYF	TGTGCCAGCACCCCTTTCCTACAAGCTGGAAACACCATATATTTT
TRBV28	TRBD1	TRBJ2-1	many	CASSATGVDEQFF	TGTGCCAGCAGTGCGACAGGGGTGGATGAGCAGTTCTTC
TRBV6-1	NA	TRBJ2-1	NA	CASREGGSTYNEQFF	TGCGCCAGCAGAGAGGGAGGATCAACCTACAATGAGCAGTTCTTC
TRBV3-1	NA	TRBJ1-5	many	CASSQDISRSQPQHF	TGTGCCAGCAGCCAAGACATAAGTAGAAGTCAGCCCCAGCATTTT
TRBV7-6	TRBD1	TRBJ2-3	NA	CASSLQGGITDTQYF	TGTGCCAGCAGCCTACAGGGGGGAATCACAGATACGCAGTATTTT
TRBV7-9	TRBD1	TRBJ1-1	few	CASSATDRVAFF	TGTGCCAGCAGCGCGACTGACAGGGTAGCTTTCTTT
TRBV11-2	TRBD2	TRBJ2-7	NA	CASSLGLAGDEQYF	TGTGCCAGCAGCCTCGGACTAGCGGGGGACGAGCAGTACTTC
TRBV5-6	NA	TRBJ2-2	few	CASSFVLRGPPSNTGELFF	TGTGCCAGCAGCTTTGTGCTCAGGGGACCCCCTTCGAACACCGGGGAGCTGTTTTTT
TRBV5-1	NA	TRBJ1-1	few	CASSLTGRMGQNTEAFF	TGCGCCAGCAGCTTGACTGGGAGAATGGGACAGAACACTGAAGCTTTCTTT
TRBV6-2/TRBV6-3	TRBD2	TRBJ2-5	NA	CASGTTWGGAETQYF	TGTGCCAGCGGAACAACCTGGGGGGGAGCAGAGACCCAGTACTTC